At least ten counts were recorded for the clone carrying this T cell receptor (beta chain). TCRdb ran MiXCR on the PCR reads and lists one entry per CDR3 protein. There are about 510,000 distinct CDR3 sequences in the sample; about a quarter occur only once, and 0.7% to 0.9% lies in the top ten. The data are from a study of molecular identifiers for immune sequencing clone quantification. As for the study in general: In the replicates, RNA derived from around 20,000 or 99,000 naive CD8 cells was divided into five parts, and four were sequenced.

Deletions cut 4 bases from V and 2 bases from J, with 12 bases between. Germline V gives CDR1 SGHVS, CDR2 FQNEAQ. CDR3 length equals 15 residues. The sample was naive CD8+ T cells from blood, with Jurkat cell RNA spiked in. Subset here: FACS-sorted CD8+CD4-CCR7+CD45RA+ naive T cells. The V gene is TRBV7-8, the J gene TRBJ1-3; D is uncertain. This receptor was identified in a human donor in good health. Some libraries in this study had Jurkat cell RNA spiked in. The CDR3 region is CASSSQSYAGNTIYF. DNA for the CDR3: TGTGCCAGCAGCTCACAGTCGTACGCTGGAAACACCATATATTTT.